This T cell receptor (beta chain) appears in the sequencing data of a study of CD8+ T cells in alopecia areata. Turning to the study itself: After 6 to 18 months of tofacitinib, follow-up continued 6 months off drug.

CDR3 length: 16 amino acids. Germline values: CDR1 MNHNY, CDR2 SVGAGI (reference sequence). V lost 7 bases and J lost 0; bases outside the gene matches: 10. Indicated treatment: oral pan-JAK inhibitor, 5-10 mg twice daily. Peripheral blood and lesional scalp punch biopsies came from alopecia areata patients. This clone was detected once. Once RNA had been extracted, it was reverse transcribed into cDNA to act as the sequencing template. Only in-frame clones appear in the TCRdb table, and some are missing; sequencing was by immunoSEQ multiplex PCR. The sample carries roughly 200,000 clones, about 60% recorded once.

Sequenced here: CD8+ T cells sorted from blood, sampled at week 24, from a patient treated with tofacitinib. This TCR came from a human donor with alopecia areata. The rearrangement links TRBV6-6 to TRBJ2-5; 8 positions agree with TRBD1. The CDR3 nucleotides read TGTGCCAGCAATAAAGACAGGGACAGGTACCAAGAGACCCAGTACTTC. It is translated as CASNKDRDRYQETQYF.